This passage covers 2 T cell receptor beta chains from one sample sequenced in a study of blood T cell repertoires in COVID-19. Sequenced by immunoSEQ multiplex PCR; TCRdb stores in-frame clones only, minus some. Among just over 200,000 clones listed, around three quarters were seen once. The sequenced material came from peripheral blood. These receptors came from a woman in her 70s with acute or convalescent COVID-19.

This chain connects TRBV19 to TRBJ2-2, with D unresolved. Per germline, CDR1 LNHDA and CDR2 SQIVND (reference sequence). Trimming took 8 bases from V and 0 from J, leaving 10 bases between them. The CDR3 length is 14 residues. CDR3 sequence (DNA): TGTGCCAGTTTAAACATCGCGAACACCGGGGAGCTGTTTTTT. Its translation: CASLNIANTGELFF.

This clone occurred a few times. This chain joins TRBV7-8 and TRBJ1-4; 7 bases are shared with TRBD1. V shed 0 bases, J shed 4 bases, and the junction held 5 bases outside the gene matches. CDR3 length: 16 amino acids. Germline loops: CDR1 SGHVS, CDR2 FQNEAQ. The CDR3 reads CASSLATGTHNEKLFF. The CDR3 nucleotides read TGTGCCAGCAGCTTAGCGACAGGGACCCATAATGAAAAACTGTTTTTT.